This TCR beta chain appears in the sequencing data of a study of OX40 agonist ivuxolimab in advanced cancers. Study in general: Patients received intravenous ivuxolimab every 2 weeks at 0.01 to 10 mg/kg.

With regard to this clone: Antigen: not known.

Method: immunoSEQ multiplex PCR; TCRdb's copy keeps in-frame clones and lacks some. The table shows just under 75,000 clones, with around 90% occurring only once. Study results and caveats: In the expanded peripheral T cells, antigen specificity was never determined.

Source: CD4+ or CD8+ T cells sorted from blood, taken in a trial of the OX40 agonist ivuxolimab. This clonotype originated in an adult with an advanced solid tumor such as melanoma, head and neck, liver or kidney cancer.

CDR3 DNA: TGTGCTAGTGGTTCAGGACTAGGGAGGGGGTCCGATGAGCAGTTCTTC. Encoded protein: CASGSGLGRGSDEQFF. V is TRBV12-5 and J is TRBJ2-1, with D maybe TRBD2 (7 bases). V dropped 4 bases and J dropped 8 bases, with 21 bases sitting between them. Looked up from germline, CDR1 is LGHNT and CDR2 is FRNRAP. The CDR3 has 16 residues.